These 5 T cell receptor beta chains originate from one sample sequenced in a study of response to subunit inactivated influenza vaccine. TCRdb reprocessed the RT-PCR reads with MiXCR, giving one entry per CDR3 protein. The repertoire holds around 760,000 distinct CDR3 sequences, with approximately 13% as singletons. The sample here was PBMCs from blood, taken around 14 days before vaccination. The receptors derive from a man aged 45-65 years who received an inactivated influenza vaccine.

The chain employs TRBV4-1 and TRBJ1-6; D possibly corresponds to TRBD1 (6 bases). With 4 bases removed from V and 7 bases from J, the gap between germline ends came to 14 bases. Germline loops: CDR1 MGHRA, CDR2 YSYEKL. The CDR3 totals 15 residues. The CDR3 DNA follows: TGCGCCAGCAGCCCTGGGGAGCAGGGGAATTCACCCCTCCACTTT. It codes for CASSPGEQGNSPLHF.

J is TRBJ1-4 and V is TRBV12-3 or TRBV12-4, with D perhaps TRBD1 (5 bases). V lost 6 bases, J lost 4 bases, and 12 bases lay in between. This CDR3 contains 14 residues. The CDR3 reads CASRRDGHNEKLFF. For the CDR3, the DNA is TGTGCCAGCAGGAGGGACGGACATAATGAAAAACTGTTTTTT.

This clonotype was detected many times. The chain is built from TRBV6-5 and TRBJ1-6; no definite D call. V lost 6 bases and J 3 bases, leaving 3 bases between the germline ends. The CDR3 is 12 amino acids. Per the germline V gene, CDR1 is MNHEY and CDR2 is SVGAGI. CDR3 region: CASRRYNSPLHF. CDR3 in DNA: TGTGCCAGCAGGCGCTATAATTCACCCCTCCACTTT.

This clonotype was seen more than once but under ten times. V and J are TRBV20-1 and TRBJ2-7, with 9 bases that match TRBD2. The germline CDR1 and CDR2 sequences are DFQATT and SNEGSKA (reference sequence). The trim removed 5 bases at V and 0 bases at J, leaving 8 bases unmatched. This CDR3 has 15 residues. The DNA for the CDR3 is TGCAGTGCTGGGAAAAGCGGGAGGCTCTCCTACGAGCAGTACTTC. It specifies CSAGKSGRLSYEQYF.

The chain uses TRBV14 and TRBJ2-1; 13 positions agree with TRBD2. J was trimmed by 5 bases and V by 1 base; bases with no gene match: 2. This CDR3 has 16 residues. Germline assignment: CDR1 SGHDN and CDR2 FVKESK. CDR3: CASSQVGLAGNNEQFF. The CDR3 nucleotides are TGTGCCAGCAGCCAAGTGGGACTAGCGGGAAACAATGAGCAGTTCTTC.